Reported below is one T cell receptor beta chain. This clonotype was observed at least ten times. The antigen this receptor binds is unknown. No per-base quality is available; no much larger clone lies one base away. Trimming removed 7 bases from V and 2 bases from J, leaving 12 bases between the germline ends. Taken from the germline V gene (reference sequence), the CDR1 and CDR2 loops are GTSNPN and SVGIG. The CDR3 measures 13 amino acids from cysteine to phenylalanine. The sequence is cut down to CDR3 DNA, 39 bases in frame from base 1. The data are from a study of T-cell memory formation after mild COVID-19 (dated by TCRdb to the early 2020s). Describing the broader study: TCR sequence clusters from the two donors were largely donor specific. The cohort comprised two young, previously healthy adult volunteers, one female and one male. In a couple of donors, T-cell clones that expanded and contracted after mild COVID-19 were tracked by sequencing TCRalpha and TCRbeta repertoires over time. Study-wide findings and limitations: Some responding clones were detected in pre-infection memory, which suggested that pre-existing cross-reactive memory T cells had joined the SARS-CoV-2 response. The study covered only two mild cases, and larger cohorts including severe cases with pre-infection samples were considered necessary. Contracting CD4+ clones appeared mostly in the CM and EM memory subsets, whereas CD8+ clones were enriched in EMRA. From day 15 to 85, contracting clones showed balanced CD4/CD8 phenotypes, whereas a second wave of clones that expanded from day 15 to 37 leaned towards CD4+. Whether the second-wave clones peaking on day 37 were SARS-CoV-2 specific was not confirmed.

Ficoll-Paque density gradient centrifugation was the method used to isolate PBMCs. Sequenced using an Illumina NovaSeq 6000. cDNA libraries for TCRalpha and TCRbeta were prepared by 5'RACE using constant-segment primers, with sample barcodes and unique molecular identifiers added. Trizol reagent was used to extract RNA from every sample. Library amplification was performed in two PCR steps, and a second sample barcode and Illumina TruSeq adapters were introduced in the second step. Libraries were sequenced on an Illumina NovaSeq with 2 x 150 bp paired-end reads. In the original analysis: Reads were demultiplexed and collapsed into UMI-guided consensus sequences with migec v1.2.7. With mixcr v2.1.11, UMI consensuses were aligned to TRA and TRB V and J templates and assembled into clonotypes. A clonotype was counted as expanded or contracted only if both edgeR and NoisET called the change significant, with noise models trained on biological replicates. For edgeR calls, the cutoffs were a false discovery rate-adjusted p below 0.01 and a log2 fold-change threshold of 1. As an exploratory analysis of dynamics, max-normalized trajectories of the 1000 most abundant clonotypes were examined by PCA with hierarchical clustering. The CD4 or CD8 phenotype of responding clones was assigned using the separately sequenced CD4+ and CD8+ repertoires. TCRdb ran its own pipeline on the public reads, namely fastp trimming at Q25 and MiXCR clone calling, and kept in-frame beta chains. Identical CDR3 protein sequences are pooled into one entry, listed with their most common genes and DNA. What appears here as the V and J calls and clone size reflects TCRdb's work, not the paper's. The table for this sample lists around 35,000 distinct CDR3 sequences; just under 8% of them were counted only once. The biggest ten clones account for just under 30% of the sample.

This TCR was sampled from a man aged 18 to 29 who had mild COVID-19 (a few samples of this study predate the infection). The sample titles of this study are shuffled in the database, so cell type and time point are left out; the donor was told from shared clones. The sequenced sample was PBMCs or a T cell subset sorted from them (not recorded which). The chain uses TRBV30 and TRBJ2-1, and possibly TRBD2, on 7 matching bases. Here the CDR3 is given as CAFRGDTYNEQFF. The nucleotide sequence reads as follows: TGTGCCTTTCGGGGGGACACCTACAATGAGCAGTTCTTC.